These T cell receptor beta chains were read from a single sample in a study of early T cells in non-severe SARS-CoV-2 infection. TCRdb analysed the 5' RACE reads with MiXCR anew, one entry per CDR3 protein. The data hold more than 80,000 distinct CDR3 sequences, with about 15% observed a single time. Sequencing was performed on whole blood. The receptors come from an adult who was a healthcare worker with PCR-confirmed SARS-CoV-2 infection or an uninfected control (not recorded which). Both conserved end residues are trimmed from each CDR3.

J gene	V gene	CDR3 length	CDR3 protein
TRBJ2-7	TRBV28	15	ASSLRPQAGRAYEQY
TRBJ2-3	TRBV5-1	13	ASSPVDGVPDTQY
TRBJ2-5	TRBV12-3/TRBV12-4	12	ASSLSLYQETQY
TRBJ2-4	TRBV19	13	ASSIMGGAKNIQY
TRBJ2-3	TRBV7-6	15	ASSPRTSGLSGDTQY
TRBJ2-1	TRBV14	13	ASSQPLDRLNEQF
TRBJ1-2	TRBV2	11	ASSRDRAYGYT
TRBJ2-1	TRBV12-3/TRBV12-4	13	ASSIPGTGYNEQF
TRBJ2-6	TRBV7-2	16	ASSFSGAIRPGANVLT
TRBJ2-6	TRBV2	12	ASYRPSGANVLT
TRBJ2-3	TRBV7-6	16	ASSLPIETGDYTDTQY
TRBJ1-1	TRBV6-5	14	ASSYNKGVLNTEAF
TRBJ1-2	TRBV4-2	12	ASSPQTEDYGYT
TRBJ1-2	TRBV2	12	ASSAWGEHYGYT
TRBJ2-2	TRBV10-3	14	AISESVAGITGELF
TRBJ1-5	TRBV19	13	ASSIWAGSNQPQH
TRBJ1-6	TRBV7-2	12	ASSLEVLTSPLH
TRBJ2-1	TRBV30	11	AWNGGAGNEQF
TRBJ1-2	TRBV19	12	ASSYAQGAYGYT
TRBJ1-2	TRBV20-1	12	SVEPRGTNYGYT
TRBJ1-2	TRBV10-3	12	AISEGTGDYGYT
TRBJ2-5	TRBV6-6	12	ASNVGRGRETQY
TRBJ2-5	TRBV20-1	11	SAIGQGVETQY
TRBJ1-1	TRBV5-5	13	ASSPGQGMNTEAF
TRBJ2-1	TRBV27	12	ASRETGVNNEQF
TRBJ2-3	TRBV20-1	9	SARVADTQY
TRBJ1-3	TRBV5-8	13	ASSRRGDSGNTIN
TRBJ2-7	TRBV7-9	12	ASSPLDGTYEQY
TRBJ2-5	TRBV12-5	10	ASGLSPETQY
TRBJ1-5	TRBV7-9	12	ASSYGQGYQPQH
TRBJ1-2	TRBV11-2	13	ASSLDVDRTSGYT
TRBJ2-5	TRBV30	13	AWSALTAYQETQY
TRBJ2-1	TRBV2	11	AWAEPPYNEQF
TRBJ1-6	TRBV7-6	12	ASSAGQGTSPLH
TRBJ2-5	TRBV14	12	ASSQDNGQETQY
TRBJ2-7	TRBV30	12	AWSWGTRGDEQY
TRBJ2-2	TRBV12-3/TRBV12-4	11	ASSLIGAGELF
TRBJ1-5	TRBV7-9	13	ASSLGTGSNQPQH
TRBJ1-1	TRBV4-1	10	ASMGLITEAF
TRBJ1-1	TRBV5-1	10	ASGLGATEAF
TRBJ1-1	TRBV7-9	10	ASSPQKTEAF
TRBJ2-7	TRBV7-8	12	ASSLAGDSYEQY
TRBJ2-1	TRBV7-9	11	ASSLGPSGEQF
TRBJ1-4	TRBV9	14	ASSSRALATNEKLF
TRBJ1-2	TRBV15	9	ATSRDYGYT
TRBJ1-1	TRBV6-1	10	ASRQGNTEAF
TRBJ2-7	TRBV28	11	ASSITSSHEQY
TRBJ1-1	TRBV27	13	ASSLGGGSNTEAF
TRBJ2-1	TRBV2	11	ASHMGQSNEQF
TRBJ2-7	TRBV7-9	16	ASSLVSTSGRAANEQY